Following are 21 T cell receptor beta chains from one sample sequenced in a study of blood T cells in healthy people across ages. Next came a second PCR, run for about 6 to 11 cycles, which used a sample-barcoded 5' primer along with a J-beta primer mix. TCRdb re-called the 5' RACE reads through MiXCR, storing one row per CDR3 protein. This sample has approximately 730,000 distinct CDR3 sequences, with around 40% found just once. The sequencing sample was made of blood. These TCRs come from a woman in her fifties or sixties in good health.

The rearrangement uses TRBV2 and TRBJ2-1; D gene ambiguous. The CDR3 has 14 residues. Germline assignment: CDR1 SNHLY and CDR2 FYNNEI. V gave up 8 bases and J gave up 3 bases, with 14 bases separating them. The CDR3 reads CASLRATVYNEQFF. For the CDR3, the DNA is TGTGCCAGCTTACGGGCGACCGTCTACAATGAGCAGTTCTTC.

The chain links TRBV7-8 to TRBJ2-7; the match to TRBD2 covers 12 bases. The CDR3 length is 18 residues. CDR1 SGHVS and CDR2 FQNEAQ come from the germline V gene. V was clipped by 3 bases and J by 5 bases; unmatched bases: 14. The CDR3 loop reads CASSFTTSGSAPVHEQYF. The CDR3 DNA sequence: TGTGCCAGCAGCTTCACGACTAGCGGGAGCGCCCCTGTCCACGAGCAGTACTTC.

DNA of the CDR3: TGTGCCAGCAGTCCCCCCCGGGACGCGGGGGAGCAGTTCTTC. It encodes CASSPPRDAGEQFF. V and J are TRBV6-2 or TRBV6-3 and TRBJ2-1, with D possibly being TRBD2 (6 bases). CDR1 and CDR2 (germline): MNHEY, SVGEGT. V was shortened by 5 bases and J by 10 bases, with 18 bases between the two germline ends. CDR3 length: 14 residues.

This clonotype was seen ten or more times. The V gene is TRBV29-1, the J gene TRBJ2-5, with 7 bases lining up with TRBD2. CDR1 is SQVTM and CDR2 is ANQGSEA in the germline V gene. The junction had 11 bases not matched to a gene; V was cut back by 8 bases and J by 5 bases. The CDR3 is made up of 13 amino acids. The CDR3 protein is CSSASGSEETQYF. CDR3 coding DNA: TGCAGCTCTGCTAGCGGATCCGAGGAGACCCAGTACTTC.

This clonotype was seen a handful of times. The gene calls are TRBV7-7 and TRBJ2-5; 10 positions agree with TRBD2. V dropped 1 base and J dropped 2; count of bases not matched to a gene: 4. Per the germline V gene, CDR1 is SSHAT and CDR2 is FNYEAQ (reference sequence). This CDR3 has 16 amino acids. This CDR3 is CASSLGNSGGQETQYF. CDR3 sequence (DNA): TGTGCCAGCAGCTTAGGAAATAGCGGGGGGCAAGAGACCCAGTACTTC.

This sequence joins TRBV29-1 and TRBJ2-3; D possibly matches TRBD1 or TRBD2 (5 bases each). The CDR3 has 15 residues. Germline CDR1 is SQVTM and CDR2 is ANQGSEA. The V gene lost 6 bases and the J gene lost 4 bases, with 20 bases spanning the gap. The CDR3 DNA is TGCAGCGTCGCCCCCGGGGCTAGTAGCTCAGATACGCAGTATTTT. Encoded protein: CSVAPGASSSDTQYF.

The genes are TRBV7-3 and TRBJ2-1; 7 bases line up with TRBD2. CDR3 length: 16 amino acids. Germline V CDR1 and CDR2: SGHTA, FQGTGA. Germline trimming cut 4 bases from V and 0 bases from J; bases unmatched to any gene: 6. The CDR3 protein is CASSSYSGLSYNEQFF. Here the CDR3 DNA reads TGTGCCAGCAGCTCTTATAGCGGGCTCTCCTACAATGAGCAGTTCTTC.

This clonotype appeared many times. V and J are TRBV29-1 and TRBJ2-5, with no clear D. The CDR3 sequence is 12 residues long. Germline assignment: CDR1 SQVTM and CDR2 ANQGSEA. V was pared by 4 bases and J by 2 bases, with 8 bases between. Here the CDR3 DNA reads TGCAGCGTTGTACCCTCGCAAGAGACCCAGTACTTC. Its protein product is CSVVPSQETQYF.

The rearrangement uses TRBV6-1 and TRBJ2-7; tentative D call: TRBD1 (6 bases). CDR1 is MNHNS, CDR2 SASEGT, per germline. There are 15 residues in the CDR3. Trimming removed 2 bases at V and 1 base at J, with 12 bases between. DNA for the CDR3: TGTGCCAGCAGTGAAACAGGGAGCGCGTCCTACGAGCAGTACTTC. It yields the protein CASSETGSASYEQYF.

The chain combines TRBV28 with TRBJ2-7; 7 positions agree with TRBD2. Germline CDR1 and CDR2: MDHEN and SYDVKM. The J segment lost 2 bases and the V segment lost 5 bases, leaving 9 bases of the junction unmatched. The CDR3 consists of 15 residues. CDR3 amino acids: CASSRLEGGTYEQYF. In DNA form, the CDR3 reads TGTGCCAGCAGTCGCCTGGAGGGAGGGACCTACGAGCAGTACTTC.

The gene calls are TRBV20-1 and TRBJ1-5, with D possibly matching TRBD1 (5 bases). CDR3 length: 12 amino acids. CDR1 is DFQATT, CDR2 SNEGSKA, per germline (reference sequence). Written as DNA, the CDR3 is TGCAGGGCAGGGAGTACAGGCCAGCCCCAGCATTTT. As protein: CRAGSTGQPQHF.

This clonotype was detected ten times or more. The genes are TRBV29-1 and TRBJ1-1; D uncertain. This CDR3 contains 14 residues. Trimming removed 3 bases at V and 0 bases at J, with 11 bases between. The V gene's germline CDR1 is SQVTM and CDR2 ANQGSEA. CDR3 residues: CSVDSGHMNTEAFF. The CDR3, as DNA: TGCAGCGTTGATTCAGGCCATATGAACACTGAAGCTTTCTTT. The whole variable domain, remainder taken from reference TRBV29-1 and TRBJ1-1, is SAVISQKPSRDICQRGTSLTIQCQVDSQVTMMFWYRQQPGQSLTLIATANQGSEATYESGFVIDKFPISRPNLTFSTLTVSNMSPEDSSIYLCSVDSGHMNTEAFFGQGTRLTVV.

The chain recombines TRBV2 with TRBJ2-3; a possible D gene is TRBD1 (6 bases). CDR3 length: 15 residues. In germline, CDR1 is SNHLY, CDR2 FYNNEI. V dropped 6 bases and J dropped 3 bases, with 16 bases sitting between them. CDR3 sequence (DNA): TGTGCCAGCAGCGGAAGAGGGACATGGACAGATACGCAGTATTTT. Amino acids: CASSGRGTWTDTQYF.

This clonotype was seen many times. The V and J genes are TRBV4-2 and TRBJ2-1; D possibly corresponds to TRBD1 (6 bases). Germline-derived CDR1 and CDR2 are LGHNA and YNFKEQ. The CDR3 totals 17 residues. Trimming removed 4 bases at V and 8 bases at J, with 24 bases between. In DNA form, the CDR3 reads TGTGCCAGCAGCCCCTCACAGGGTGTATCCCCCCAATATGAGCAGTTCTTC. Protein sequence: CASSPSQGVSPQYEQFF.

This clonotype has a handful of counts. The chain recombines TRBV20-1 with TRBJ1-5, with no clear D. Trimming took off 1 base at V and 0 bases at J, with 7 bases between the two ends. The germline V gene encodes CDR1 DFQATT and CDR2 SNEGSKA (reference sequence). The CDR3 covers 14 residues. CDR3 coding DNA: TGCAGTGCTAGAGCGGCCAATAGCAATCAGCCCCAGCATTTT. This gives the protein CSARAANSNQPQHF.

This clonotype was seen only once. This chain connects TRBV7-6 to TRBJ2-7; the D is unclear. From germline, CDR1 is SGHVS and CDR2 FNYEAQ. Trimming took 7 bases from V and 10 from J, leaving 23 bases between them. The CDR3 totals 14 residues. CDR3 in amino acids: CASNLNRVQEAQYF. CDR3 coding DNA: TGTGCCAGCAACCTCAATAGAGTACAAGAGGCCCAGTACTTC.

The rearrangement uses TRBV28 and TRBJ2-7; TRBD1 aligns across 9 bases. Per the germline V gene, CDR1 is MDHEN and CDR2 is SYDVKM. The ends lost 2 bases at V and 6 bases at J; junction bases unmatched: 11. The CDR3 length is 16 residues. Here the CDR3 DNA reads TGTGCCAGCAGTTTACGGGGGACAGGGAACCGTCTCGAGCAGTACTTC. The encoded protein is CASSLRGTGNRLEQYF.

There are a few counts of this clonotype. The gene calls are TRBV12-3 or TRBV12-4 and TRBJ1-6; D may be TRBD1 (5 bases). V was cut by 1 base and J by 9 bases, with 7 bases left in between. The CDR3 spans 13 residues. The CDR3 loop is CASSLGGTSPLHF. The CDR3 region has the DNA TGTGCCAGCAGTTTAGGGGGGACTTCACCCCTCCACTTT.

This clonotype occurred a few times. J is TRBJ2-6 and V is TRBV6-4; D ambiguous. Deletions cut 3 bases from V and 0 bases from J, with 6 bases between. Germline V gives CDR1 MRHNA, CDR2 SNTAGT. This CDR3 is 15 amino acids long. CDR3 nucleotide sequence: TGTGCCAGCAGTGAAGGGCTCTCTGGGGCCAACGTCCTGACTTTC. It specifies CASSEGLSGANVLTF.

CDR3 sequence reads: CSAGGWNEQFF. The CDR3 DNA sequence: TGCAGCGCCGGCGGGTGGAATGAGCAGTTCTTC. The V and J genes are TRBV29-1 and TRBJ2-1; the D gene is possibly TRBD2 (5 bases). The V and J ends lost 7 bases and 7 bases respectively, with 11 bases between them. The CDR3 spans 11 residues. CDR1 is SQVTM, CDR2 ANQGSEA, per germline.

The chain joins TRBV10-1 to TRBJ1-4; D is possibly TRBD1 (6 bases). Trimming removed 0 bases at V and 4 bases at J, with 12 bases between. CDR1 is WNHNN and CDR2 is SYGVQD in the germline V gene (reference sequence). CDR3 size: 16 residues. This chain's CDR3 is CASSESRGTLNEKLFF. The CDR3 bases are TGCGCCAGCAGTGAGTCTCGCGGGACACTTAATGAAAAACTGTTTTTT.